Reported below is one TCR beta chain. This clonotype was counted at least ten times. It lacks a known antigen. There are no base qualities to consult, and no much larger clone falls within one base. TCRdb shows the sequencer as Illumina HiSeq 2500. TCR beta libraries were prepared by quantitative 5'-RACE with molecular barcodes. The study's processing was this. A new computational method, built on a probabilistic model of VDJ rearrangement, was used to identify disease-linked TCR variants. TCRdb trimmed public reads at Q25 via fastp, called clones via MiXCR and kept in-frame beta chains. Every CDR3 protein is listed once, alongside the most common genes and DNA of its rows. For this entry, the V and J calls and clone size follow TCRdb and not the study's own pipeline. The sample table shows around 180,000 distinct CDR3 sequences, and roughly 18% are seen once. The top ten clones comprise 3.5% to 5% of the sample.

The sample originates from a study of CD8 T cells in ankylosing spondylitis (dated by TCRdb to the late 2010s). Background for the entire study: The study set out to find disease-linked TCR variants by profiling T cell receptor beta repertoires in ankylosing spondylitis patients and healthy donors. In total, the full study cohort was made up of some 110 healthy donors and approximately 27 ankylosing spondylitis patients. Peripheral blood was sampled, and synovial fluid was additionally collected from ankylosing spondylitis patients.

The CDR3 runs 16 residues from the cysteine to the phenylalanine. The read is trimmed to its CDR3 DNA, 48 bases read in frame from base 1. V is cut back by 0 bases and J by 4 bases, with 7 bases in the junction unmatched. The germline V gene sets CDR1 to SGHRS and CDR2 to YFSETQ. What the study reported, not specific to this receptor: According to the report, matched synovial fluid samples from ankylosing spondylitis patients were significantly enriched for the disease-linked clones. Blood from ankylosing spondylitis patients appeared to be characterized by a TCR beta motif made up of seven or eight highly homologous amino acid variants. The disease-linked clones had a CD8+ phenotype and were found at relatively low frequencies in peripheral blood. Some of the motif variants had been reported before in the synovial fluid and blood of reactive arthritis patients, a finding that suggests common disease-initiation mechanisms.

The TCR was taken from a male donor under 35 with ankylosing spondylitis or in good health (not recorded which). Donor details come from another sample of the same person, matched by shared clones. The sequenced sample consisted of blood, either unsorted or a sorted T cell fraction (not recorded which). This chain is built from TRBV5-1 and TRBJ2-1; 7 of the junction bases match TRBD2. The DNA is TGCGCCAGCAGCTTGGGGTCGGGACTAACGTACAATGAGCAGTTCTTC. It translates as CASSLGSGLTYNEQFF.